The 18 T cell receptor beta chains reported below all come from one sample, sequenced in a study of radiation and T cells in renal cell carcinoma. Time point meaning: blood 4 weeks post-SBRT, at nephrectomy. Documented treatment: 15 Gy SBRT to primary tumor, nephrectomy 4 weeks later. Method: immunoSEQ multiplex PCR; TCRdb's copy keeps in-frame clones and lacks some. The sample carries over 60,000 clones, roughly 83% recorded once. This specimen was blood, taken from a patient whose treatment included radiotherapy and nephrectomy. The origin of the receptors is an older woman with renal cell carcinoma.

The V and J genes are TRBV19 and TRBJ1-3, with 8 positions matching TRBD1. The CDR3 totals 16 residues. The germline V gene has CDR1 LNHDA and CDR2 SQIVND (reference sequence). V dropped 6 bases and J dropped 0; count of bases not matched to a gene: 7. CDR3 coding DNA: TGTGCCAGTAGAAGACAGGGGTTGAGCTCTGGAAACACCATATATTTT. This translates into CASRRQGLSSGNTIYF.

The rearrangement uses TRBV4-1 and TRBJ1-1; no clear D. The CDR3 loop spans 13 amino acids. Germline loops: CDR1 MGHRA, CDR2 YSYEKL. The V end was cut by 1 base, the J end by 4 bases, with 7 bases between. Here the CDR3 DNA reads TGCGCCAGCAGCCAAGGAGGGATCACTGAAGCTTTCTTT. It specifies CASSQGGITEAFF.

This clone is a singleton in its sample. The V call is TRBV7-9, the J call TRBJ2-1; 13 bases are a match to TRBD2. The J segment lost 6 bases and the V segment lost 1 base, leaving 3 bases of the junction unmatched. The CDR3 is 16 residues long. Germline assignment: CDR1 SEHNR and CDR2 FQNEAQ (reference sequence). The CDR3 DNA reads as TGTGCCAGCAGCTTAGGGACTAGCGGGAGTTTCAATGAGCAGTTCTTC. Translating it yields CASSLGTSGSFNEQFF.

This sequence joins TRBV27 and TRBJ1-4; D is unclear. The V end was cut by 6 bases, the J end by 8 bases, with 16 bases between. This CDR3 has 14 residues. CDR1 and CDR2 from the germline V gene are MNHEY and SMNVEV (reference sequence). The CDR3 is CASREGLGREKLFF. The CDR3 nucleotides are TGTGCCAGCAGGGAGGGTCTCGGGAGGGAAAAACTGTTTTTT.

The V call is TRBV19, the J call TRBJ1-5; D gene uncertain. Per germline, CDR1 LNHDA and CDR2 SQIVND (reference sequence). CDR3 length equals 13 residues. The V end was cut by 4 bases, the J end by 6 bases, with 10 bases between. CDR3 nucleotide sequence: TGTGCCAGTAGTAGGGGTCCTGGTCAGCCCCAGCATTTT. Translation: CASSRGPGQPQHF.

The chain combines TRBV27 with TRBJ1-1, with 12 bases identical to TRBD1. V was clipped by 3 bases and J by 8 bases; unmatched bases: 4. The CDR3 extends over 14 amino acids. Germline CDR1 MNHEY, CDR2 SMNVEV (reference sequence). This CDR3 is CASSFSGQGAEAFF. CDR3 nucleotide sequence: TGTGCCAGCAGTTTCTCGGGACAGGGGGCGGAAGCTTTCTTT.

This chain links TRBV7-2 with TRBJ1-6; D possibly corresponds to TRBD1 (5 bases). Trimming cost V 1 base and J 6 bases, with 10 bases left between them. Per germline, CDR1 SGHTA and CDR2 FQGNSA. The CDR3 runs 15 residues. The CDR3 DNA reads TGTGCCAGCAGCTTAGATGAGACAGCTAATTCACCCCTCCACTTT. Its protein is CASSLDETANSPLHF.

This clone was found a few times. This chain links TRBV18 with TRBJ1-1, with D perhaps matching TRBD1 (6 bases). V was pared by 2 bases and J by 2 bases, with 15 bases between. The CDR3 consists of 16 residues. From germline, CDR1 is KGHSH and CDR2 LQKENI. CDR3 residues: CASSPTPGQSNTEAFF. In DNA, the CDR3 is TGTGCCAGCTCACCAACTCCTGGACAGAGCAACACTGAAGCTTTCTTT.

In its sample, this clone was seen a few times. Written as DNA, the CDR3 is TGTGCCAGCAGCTACAGTCAGCCCCAGCATTTT. Its translation is CASSYSQPQHF. V is TRBV2 and J is TRBJ1-5; D is uncertain. The CDR3 length is 11 residues. V gave up 6 bases and J gave up 6 bases, with 6 bases separating them. Germline assignment: CDR1 SNHLY and CDR2 FYNNEI.

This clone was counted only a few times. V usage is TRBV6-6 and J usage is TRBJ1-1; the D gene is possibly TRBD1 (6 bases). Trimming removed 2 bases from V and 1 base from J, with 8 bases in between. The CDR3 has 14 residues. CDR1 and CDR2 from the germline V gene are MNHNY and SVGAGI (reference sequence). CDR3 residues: CASSYRGGNTEAFF. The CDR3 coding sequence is TGTGCCAGCAGTTACAGGGGGGGGAACACTGAAGCTTTCTTT.

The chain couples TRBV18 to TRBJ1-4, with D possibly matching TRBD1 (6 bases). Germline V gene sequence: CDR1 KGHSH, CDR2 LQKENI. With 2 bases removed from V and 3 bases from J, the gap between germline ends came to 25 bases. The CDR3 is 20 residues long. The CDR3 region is CASSPFGGADRFAPNEKLFF. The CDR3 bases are TGTGCCAGCTCACCATTCGGGGGGGCGGATCGATTTGCCCCTAATGAAAAACTGTTTTTT.

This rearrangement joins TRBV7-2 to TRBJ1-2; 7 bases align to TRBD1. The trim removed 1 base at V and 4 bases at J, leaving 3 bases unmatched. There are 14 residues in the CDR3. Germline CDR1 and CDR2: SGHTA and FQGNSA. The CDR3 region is CASSLGDRGYGYTF. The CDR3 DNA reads TGTGCCAGCAGCTTAGGGGACAGAGGCTATGGCTACACCTTC.

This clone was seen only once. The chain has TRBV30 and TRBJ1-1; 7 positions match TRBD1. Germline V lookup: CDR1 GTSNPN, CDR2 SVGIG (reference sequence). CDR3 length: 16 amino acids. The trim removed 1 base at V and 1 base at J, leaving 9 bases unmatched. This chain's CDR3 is CAWSGNWGTANTEAFF. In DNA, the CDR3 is TGTGCCTGGAGTGGGAATTGGGGGACAGCGAACACTGAAGCTTTCTTT.

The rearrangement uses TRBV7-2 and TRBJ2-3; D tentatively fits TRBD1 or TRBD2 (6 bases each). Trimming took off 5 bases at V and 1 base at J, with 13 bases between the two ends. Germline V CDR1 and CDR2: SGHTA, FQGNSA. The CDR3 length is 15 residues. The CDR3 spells CASSAPGGRTDTQYF. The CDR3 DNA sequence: TGTGCCAGCAGCGCCCCCGGGGGCCGCACAGATACGCAGTATTTT.

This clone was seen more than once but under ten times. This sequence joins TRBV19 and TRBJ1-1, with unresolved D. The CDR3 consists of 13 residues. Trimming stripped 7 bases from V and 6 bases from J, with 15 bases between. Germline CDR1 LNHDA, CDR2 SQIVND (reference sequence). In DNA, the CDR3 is TGTGCCAGTACGGTTCCAGGCTGGGCTGAAGCTTTCTTT. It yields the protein CASTVPGWAEAFF.

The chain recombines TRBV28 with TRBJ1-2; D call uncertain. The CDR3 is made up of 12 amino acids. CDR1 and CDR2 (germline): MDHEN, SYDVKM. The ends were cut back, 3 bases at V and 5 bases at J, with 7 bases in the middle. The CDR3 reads CASSLERYGYTF. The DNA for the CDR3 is TGTGCCAGCAGTTTGGAACGATATGGCTACACCTTC.

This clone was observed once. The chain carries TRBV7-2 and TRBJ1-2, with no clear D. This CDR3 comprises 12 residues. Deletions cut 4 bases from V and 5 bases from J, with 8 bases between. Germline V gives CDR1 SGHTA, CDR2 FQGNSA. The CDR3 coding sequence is TGTGCCAGCAGCTGGGGAGGGTATGGCTACACCTTC. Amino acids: CASSWGGYGYTF. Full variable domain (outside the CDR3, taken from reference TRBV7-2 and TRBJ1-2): GAGVSQSPSNKVTEKGKDVELRCDPISGHTALYWYRQSLGQGLEFLIYFQGNSAPDKSGLPSDRFSAERTGGSVSTLTIQRTQQEDSAVYLCASSWGGYGYTFGSGTRLTVV.

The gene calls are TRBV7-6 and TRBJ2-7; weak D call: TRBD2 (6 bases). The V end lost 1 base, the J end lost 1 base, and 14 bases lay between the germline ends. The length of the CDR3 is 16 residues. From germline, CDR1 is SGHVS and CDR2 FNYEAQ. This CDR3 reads CASSLDGPAGSYEQYF. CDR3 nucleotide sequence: TGTGCCAGCAGCTTAGACGGGCCCGCGGGGTCCTACGAGCAGTACTTC.